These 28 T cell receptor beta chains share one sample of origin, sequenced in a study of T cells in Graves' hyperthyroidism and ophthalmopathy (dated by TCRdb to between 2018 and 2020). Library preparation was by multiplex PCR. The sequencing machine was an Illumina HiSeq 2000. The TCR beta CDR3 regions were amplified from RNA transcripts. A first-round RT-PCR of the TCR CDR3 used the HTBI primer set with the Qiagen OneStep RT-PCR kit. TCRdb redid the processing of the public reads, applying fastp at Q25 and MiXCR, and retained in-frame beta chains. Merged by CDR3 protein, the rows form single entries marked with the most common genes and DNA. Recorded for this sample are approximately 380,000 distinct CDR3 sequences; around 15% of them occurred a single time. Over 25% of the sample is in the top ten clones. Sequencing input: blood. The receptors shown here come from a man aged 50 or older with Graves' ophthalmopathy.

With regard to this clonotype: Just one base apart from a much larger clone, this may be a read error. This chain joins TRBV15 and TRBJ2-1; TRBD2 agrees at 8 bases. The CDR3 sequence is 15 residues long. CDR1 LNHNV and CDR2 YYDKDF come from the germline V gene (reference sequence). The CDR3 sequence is CVSISGTSSYNEQFF. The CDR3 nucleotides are TGTGTCAGCATTAGCGGGACCAGCTCCTACAATGAGCAGTTCTTC.

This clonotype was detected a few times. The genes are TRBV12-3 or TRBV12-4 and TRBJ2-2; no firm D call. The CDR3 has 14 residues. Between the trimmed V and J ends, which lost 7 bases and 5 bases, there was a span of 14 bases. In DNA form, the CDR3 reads TGTGCCAGCACCTGGACCCGTTTGACCGGGGAGCTGTTTTTT. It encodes CASTWTRLTGELFF.

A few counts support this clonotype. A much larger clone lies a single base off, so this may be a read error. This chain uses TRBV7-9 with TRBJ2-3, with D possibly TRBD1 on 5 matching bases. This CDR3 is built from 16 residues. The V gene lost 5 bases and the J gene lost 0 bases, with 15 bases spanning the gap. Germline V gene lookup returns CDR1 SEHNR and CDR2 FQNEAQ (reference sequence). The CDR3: CASSDRAGVSTDTQYF. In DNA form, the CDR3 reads TGTGCCAGCAGCGACAGAGCTGGGGTCAGCACAGATACGCAGTATTTT.

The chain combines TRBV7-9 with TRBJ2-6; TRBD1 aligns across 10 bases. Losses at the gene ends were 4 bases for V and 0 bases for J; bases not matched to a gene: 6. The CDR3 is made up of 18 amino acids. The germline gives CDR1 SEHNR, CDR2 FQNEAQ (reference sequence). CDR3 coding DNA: TGTGCCAGCAGCTCCGGGACAGGGGTTCCCTCTGGGGCCAACGTCCTGACTTTC. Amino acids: CASSSGTGVPSGANVLTF.

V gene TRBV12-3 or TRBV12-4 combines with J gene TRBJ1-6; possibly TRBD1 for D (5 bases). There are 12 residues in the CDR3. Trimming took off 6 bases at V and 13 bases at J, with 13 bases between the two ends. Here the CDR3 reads CASREGRSPLHF. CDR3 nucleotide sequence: TGTGCCAGCAGGGAGGGGCGTTCGCCCCTCCACTTT.

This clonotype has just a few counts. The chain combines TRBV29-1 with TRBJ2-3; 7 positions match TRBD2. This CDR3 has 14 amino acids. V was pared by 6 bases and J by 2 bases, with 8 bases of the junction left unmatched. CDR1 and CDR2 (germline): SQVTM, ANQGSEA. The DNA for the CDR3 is TGCAGCGTCCTGCTAGCGGAGTTCACAGATACGCAGTATTTT. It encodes CSVLLAEFTDTQYF.

CDR3 nucleotides: TGTGCCACCAGTGAAGCGGGAGGACCCGCAGATACGCAGTATTTT. Amino acids: CATSEAGGPADTQYF. The chain recombines TRBV24-1 with TRBJ2-3; 9 bases agree with TRBD2. V lost 4 bases, J lost 4 bases, and 5 bases stayed unmatched. In germline, CDR1 is KGHDR, CDR2 SFDVKD. The length of the CDR3 is 15 residues.

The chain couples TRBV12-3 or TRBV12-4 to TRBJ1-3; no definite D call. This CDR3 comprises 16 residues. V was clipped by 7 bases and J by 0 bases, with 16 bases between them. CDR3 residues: CASTLRAGYSGNTIYF. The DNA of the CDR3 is TGTGCCAGCACCCTTAGGGCAGGTTACTCTGGAAACACCATATATTTT.

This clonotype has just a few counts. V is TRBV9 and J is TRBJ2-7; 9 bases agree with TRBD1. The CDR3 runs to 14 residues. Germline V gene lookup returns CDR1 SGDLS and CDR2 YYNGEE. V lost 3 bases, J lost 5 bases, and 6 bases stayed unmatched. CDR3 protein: CASSAGQGNHEQYF. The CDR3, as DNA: TGTGCCAGCAGCGCGGGACAGGGTAACCACGAGCAGTACTTC.

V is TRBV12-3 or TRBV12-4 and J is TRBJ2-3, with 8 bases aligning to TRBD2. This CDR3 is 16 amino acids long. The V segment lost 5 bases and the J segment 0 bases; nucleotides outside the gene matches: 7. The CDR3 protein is CASSRGVAGSTDTQYF. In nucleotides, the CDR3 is TGTGCCAGCAGTCGAGGAGTAGCGGGAAGCACAGATACGCAGTATTTT.

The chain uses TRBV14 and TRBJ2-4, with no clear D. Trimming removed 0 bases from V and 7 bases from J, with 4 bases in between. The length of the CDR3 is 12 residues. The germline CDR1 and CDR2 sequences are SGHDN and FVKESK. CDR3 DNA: TGTGCCAGCAGCCAAGAGGGTAACATTCAGTACTTC. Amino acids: CASSQEGNIQYF.

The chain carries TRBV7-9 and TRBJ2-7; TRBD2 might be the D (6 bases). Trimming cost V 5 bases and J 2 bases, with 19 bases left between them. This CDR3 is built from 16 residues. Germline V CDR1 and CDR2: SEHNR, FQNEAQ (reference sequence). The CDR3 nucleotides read TGTGCCAGCAGCAGCAACGCAGGGCGGGGTGCCTACGAGCAGTACTTC. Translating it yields CASSSNAGRGAYEQYF.

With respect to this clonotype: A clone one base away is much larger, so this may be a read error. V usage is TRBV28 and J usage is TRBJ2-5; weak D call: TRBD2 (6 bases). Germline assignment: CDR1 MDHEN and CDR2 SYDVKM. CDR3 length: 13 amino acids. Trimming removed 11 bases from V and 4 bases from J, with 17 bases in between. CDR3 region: CAGHWRVGETQYF. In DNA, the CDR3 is TGTGCCGGCCACTGGAGGGTAGGAGAGACCCAGTACTTC.

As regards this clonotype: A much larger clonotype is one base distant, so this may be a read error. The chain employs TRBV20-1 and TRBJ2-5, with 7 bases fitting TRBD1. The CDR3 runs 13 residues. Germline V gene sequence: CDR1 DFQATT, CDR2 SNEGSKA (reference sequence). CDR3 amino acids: CGAGDSPQETQYF. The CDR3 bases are TGCGGTGCAGGGGACAGCCCCCAAGAGACCCAGTACTTC.

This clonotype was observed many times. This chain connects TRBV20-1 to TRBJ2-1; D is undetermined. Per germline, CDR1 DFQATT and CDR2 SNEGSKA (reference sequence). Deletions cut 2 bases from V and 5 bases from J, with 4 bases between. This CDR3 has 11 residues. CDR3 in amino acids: CSARRNNEQFF. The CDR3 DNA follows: TGCAGTGCTAGACGGAACAATGAGCAGTTCTTC.

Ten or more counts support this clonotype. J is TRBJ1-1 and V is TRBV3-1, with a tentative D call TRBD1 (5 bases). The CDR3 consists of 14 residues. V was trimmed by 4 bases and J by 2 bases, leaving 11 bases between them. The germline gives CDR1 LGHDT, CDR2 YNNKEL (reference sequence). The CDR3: CASSPGVLNTEAFF. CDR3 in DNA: TGTGCCAGCAGCCCGGGGGTCCTTAACACTGAAGCTTTCTTT.

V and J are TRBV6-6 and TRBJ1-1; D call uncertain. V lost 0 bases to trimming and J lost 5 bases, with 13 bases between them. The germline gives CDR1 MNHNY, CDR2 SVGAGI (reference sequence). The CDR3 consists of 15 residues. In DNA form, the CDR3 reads TGTGCCAGCAGTTACTCGGGCAGTTCAGAAACTGAAGCTTTCTTT. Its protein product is CASSYSGSSETEAFF.

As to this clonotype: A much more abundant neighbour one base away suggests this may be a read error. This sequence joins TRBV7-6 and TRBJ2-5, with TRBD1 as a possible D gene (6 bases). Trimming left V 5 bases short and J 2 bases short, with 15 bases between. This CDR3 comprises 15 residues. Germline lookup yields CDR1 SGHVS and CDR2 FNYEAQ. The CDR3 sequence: CASSARGTWQETQYF. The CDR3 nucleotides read TGTGCCAGCAGCGCACGAGGGACATGGCAAGAGACCCAGTACTTC.

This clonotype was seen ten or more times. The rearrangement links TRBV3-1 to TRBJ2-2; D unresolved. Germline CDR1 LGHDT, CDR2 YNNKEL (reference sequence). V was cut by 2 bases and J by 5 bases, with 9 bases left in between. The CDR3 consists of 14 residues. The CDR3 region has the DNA TGTGCCAGCAGCCAAATAGCCCTGACCGGGGAGCTGTTTTTT. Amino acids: CASSQIALTGELFF.

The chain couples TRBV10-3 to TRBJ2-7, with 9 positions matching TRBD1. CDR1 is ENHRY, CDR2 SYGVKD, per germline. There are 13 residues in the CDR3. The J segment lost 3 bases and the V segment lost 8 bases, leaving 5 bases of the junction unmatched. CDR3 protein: CAIQTGGGYEQYF. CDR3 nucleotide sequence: TGTGCCATCCAAACAGGGGGCGGCTACGAGCAGTACTTC.

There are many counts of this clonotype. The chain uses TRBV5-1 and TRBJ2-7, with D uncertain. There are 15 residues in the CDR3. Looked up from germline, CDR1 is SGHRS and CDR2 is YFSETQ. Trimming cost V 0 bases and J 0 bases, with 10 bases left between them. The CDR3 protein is CASSLEKTSSYEQYF. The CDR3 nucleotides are TGCGCCAGCAGCTTGGAGAAGACGAGCTCCTACGAGCAGTACTTC.

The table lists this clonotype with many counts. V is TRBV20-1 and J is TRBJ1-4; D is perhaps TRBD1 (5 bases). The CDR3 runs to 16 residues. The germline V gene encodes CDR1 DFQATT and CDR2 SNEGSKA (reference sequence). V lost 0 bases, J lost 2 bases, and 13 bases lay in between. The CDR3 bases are TGCAGTGCTAGAGACGAACGGGACGGTACTAATGAAAAACTGTTTTTT. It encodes CSARDERDGTNEKLFF.

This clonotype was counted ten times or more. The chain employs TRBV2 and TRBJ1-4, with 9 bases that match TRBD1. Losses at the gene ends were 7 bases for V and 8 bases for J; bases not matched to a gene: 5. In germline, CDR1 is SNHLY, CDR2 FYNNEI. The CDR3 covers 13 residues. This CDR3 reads CASTGQGSEKLFF. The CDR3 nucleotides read TGTGCCAGCACGGGACAGGGAAGCGAAAAACTGTTTTTT.

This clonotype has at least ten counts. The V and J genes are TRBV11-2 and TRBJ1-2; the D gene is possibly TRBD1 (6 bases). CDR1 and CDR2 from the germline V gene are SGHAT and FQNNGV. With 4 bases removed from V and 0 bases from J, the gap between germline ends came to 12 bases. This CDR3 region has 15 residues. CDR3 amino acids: CASSWTETPNYGYTF. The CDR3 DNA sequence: TGTGCCAGCAGCTGGACAGAGACACCTAACTATGGCTACACCTTC.

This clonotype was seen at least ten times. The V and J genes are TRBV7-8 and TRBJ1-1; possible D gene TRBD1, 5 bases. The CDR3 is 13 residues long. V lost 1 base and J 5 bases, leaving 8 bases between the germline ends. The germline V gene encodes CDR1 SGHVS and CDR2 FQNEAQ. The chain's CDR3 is CASSLGGLTEAFF. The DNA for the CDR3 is TGTGCCAGCAGCTTAGGGGGGTTGACTGAAGCTTTCTTT. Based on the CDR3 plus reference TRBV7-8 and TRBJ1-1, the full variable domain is GAGVSQSPRYKVAKRGQDVALRCDPISGHVSLFWYQQALGQGPEFLTYFQNEAQLDKSGLPSDRFFAERPEGSVSTLKIQRTQQEDSAVYLCASSLGGLTEAFFGQGTRLTVV.

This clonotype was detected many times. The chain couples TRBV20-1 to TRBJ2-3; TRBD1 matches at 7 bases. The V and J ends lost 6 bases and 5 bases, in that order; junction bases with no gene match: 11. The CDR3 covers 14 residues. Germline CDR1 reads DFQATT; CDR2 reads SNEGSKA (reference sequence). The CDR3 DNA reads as TGCAGTGCAGGGAGACAGGGCCGTATAGATACGCAGTATTTT. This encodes CSAGRQGRIDTQYF.

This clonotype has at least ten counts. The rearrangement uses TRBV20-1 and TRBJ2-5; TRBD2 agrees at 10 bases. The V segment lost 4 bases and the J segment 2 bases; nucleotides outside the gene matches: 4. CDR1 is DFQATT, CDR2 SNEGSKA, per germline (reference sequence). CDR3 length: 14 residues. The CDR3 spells CSATGTSVQETQYF. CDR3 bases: TGCAGTGCTACCGGGACTAGCGTTCAAGAGACCCAGTACTTC.

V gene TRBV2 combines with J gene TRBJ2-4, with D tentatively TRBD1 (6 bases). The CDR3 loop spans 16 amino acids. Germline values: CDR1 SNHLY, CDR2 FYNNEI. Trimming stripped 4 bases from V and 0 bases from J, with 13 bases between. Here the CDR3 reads CASSVGQTLAKNIQYF. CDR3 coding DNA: TGTGCCAGCAGTGTTGGACAGACCTTAGCCAAAAACATTCAGTACTTC.